These 32 T cell receptor beta chains came from one sample sequenced in a study of T cell responses to AZD1222 COVID-19 vaccine. Produced via immunoSEQ multiplex PCR; TCRdb's table is partial and in-frame only. The table lists about 56,000 clones, about 90% of them singletons. Sequencing was performed on peripheral blood, taken on day 0 of AZD1222 vaccination. The source is an adult in good health.

This chain uses TRBV10-3 with TRBJ1-1; 11 bases are shared with TRBD1. After removal of 6 bases from V and 7 bases from J, the junction contained 4 bases not matched to a gene. Germline-derived CDR1 and CDR2 are ENHRY and SYGVKD. The length of the CDR3 is 13 residues. CDR3 sequence: CAIRDRGLGEAFF. CDR3 DNA sequence: TGTGCCATCAGGGACAGGGGGCTTGGTGAAGCTTTCTTT.

This clone was counted once. This sequence joins TRBV28 and TRBJ2-7; D unresolved. V was clipped by 2 bases and J by 2 bases, with 10 bases between them. This CDR3 has 14 residues. Germline V gene data show CDR1 as MDHEN and CDR2 as SYDVKM. DNA for the CDR3: TGTGCCAGCAGTTTAAACGACGGAACCTACGAGCAGTACTTC. Its protein is CASSLNDGTYEQYF.

Comments on this clone: At one boundary the junction diverges from the germline segment, which might be a read error. The chain couples TRBV19 to TRBJ1-6; a possible D gene is TRBD1 (5 bases). Germline V gene sequence: CDR1 LNHDA, CDR2 SQIVND (reference sequence). The length of the CDR3 is 16 residues. CDR3 loop: CASRRRGTSYNSPLHF. The CDR3 coding sequence is TGTGCCAGTAGGAGGCGGGGCACCTCCTATAATTCGCCCCTCCACTTT.

The rearrangement links TRBV9 to TRBJ1-2; 9 bases are a match to TRBD1. The ends lost 3 bases at V and 10 bases at J; junction bases unmatched: 4. The CDR3 is made up of 12 amino acids. Per the germline V gene, CDR1 is SGDLS and CDR2 is YYNGEE. The CDR3 DNA is TGTGCCAGCAGCGGGACAGGGGACCCCTACACCTTC. This encodes CASSGTGDPYTF.

This clone was observed once. The V call is TRBV6-1, the J call TRBJ2-7, with no clear D. The V end lost 6 bases, the J end lost 1 base, and 19 bases lay between the germline ends. Germline CDR1 and CDR2: MNHNS and SASEGT. The CDR3 consists of 16 residues. The CDR3 sequence is CASREPPAYRSYEQYF. CDR3 nucleotides: TGTGCCAGCAGGGAACCACCTGCTTATAGATCCTACGAGCAGTACTTC.

This chain links TRBV18 with TRBJ2-7; 11 bases line up with TRBD1. The ends lost 5 bases at V and 4 bases at J; junction bases unmatched: 7. Germline CDR1 and CDR2: KGHSH and LQKENI. CDR3 length: 15 amino acids. As DNA, the CDR3 is TGTGCCAGCTCATCGCCGGGACAGGGGGTATACGAGCAGTACTTC. Amino acid sequence: CASSSPGQGVYEQYF.

The chain joins TRBV4-1 to TRBJ2-2; 13 bases are a match to TRBD2. The trim removed 4 bases at V and 3 bases at J, leaving 8 bases unmatched. Germline V CDR1 and CDR2: MGHRA, YSYEKL. The CDR3 contains 18 residues. The CDR3 protein is CASSRQLAGGPDTGELFF. In DNA form, the CDR3 reads TGCGCCAGCAGCCGCCAACTAGCGGGAGGGCCGGACACCGGGGAGCTGTTTTTT.

The chain links TRBV28 to TRBJ2-3; 8 bases fit TRBD2. There are 14 residues in the CDR3. The germline V gene has CDR1 MDHEN and CDR2 SYDVKM. Losses at the gene ends were 3 bases for V and 8 bases for J; bases not matched to a gene: 7. This CDR3 is CASSLASGRGTQYF. The CDR3 DNA reads as TGTGCCAGCAGTTTGGCAAGCGGGAGAGGTACGCAGTATTTT.

The genes are TRBV5-1 and TRBJ1-5; TRBD1 agrees at 9 bases. The CDR3 is 15 residues long. Germline CDR1 SGHRS, CDR2 YFSETQ. V lost 2 bases to trimming and J lost 4 bases; unmatched junction nucleotides: 4. The CDR3 DNA reads TGCGCCAGCAGCTTTGGGACAGGGAGAAATCAGCCCCAGCATTTT. Residues: CASSFGTGRNQPQHF.

The V gene is TRBV29-1, the J gene TRBJ1-1; D is unclear. The CDR3 runs to 13 residues. Per germline, CDR1 SQVTM and CDR2 ANQGSEA. Trimming pared 4 bases from V and 1 base from J, leaving 10 bases between. The CDR3 bases are TGCAGCGTTGTAGTGGACCCGAACACTGAAGCTTTCTTT. Residues: CSVVVDPNTEAFF. Together with reference TRBV29-1 and TRBJ1-1, the CDR3 gives the full variable domain: SAVISQKPSRDICQRGTSLTIQCQVDSQVTMMFWYRQQPGQSLTLIATANQGSEATYESGFVIDKFPISRPNLTFSTLTVSNMSPEDSSIYLCSVVVDPNTEAFFGQGTRLTVV.

This chain links TRBV2 with TRBJ1-4; TRBD1 agrees at 8 bases. CDR1 is SNHLY and CDR2 is FYNNEI in the germline V gene. Trimming took 3 bases from V and 7 from J; bases not matched to a gene: 16. The CDR3 is 18 residues long. CDR3 DNA: TGTGCCAGCAGTGACGGACAGGGAGGCAAGTTTGGAGGTGAAAAACTGTTTTTT. The encoded protein is CASSDGQGGKFGGEKLFF.

The V and J genes are TRBV12-5 and TRBJ2-3; 7 positions match TRBD1. V gave up 5 bases and J gave up 0 bases; unmatched junction bases: 2. The CDR3 extends over 14 amino acids. The germline gives CDR1 LGHNT, CDR2 FRNRAP. The DNA for the CDR3 is TGTGCTAGTGGTGGGGACAGTAGCACAGATACGCAGTATTTT. Its translation: CASGGDSSTDTQYF.

The V gene is TRBV6-5, the J gene TRBJ1-6; D is unclear. The CDR3 loop spans 13 amino acids. Trimming shortened V by 2 bases and J by 5 bases, and 4 bases separated the two germline ends. Germline V gives CDR1 MNHEY, CDR2 SVGAGI. DNA for the CDR3: TGTGCCAGCAGTTACGACAATAATTCACCCCTCCACTTT. As protein: CASSYDNNSPLHF.

The CDR3 protein is CASGGSTNEKLFF. Here the CDR3 DNA reads TGTGCCAGCGGGGGCTCGACTAATGAAAAACTGTTTTTT. This rearrangement joins TRBV10-3 to TRBJ1-4, with a weak D call TRBD1 (6 bases). V gave up 10 bases and J gave up 2 bases, with 11 bases separating them. Per germline, CDR1 ENHRY and CDR2 SYGVKD. The CDR3 sequence is 13 residues long.

The V call is TRBV3-1 (or the pseudogene TRBV3-2), the J call TRBJ1-2; D uncertain. Between the trimmed V and J ends, which lost 1 base and 1 base, there was a span of 7 bases. The CDR3 loop spans 14 amino acids. Germline assignment: CDR1 LGHDT and CDR2 YNNKEL (reference sequence). The CDR3 nucleotides are TGTGCCAGCAGCCAAGGTTCCGTTAACTATGGCTACACCTTC. Residues: CASSQGSVNYGYTF.

The chain combines TRBV7-2 with TRBJ1-1, with 7 nucleotides matching TRBD1. The V and J ends lost 4 bases and 9 bases, in that order; junction bases with no gene match: 20. Per the germline V gene, CDR1 is SGHTA and CDR2 is FQGNSA. The CDR3 covers 17 residues. In DNA form, the CDR3 reads TGTGCCAGCAGCTATTCCCCCGGGACAGCCTACAGCGCCCAAGCTTTCTTT. Translated, it gives CASSYSPGTAYSAQAFF.

This chain uses TRBV4-3 with TRBJ2-7, with 7 bases that match TRBD1. The V and J ends lost 4 bases and 1 base, in that order; junction bases with no gene match: 1. The germline V gene has CDR1 LGHNA and CDR2 YSLEER. The length of the CDR3 is 13 residues. CDR3 DNA sequence: TGCGCCAGCAGCCGGGACAGTTCCTACGAGCAGTACTTC. Its translation is CASSRDSSYEQYF.

The V and J genes are TRBV9 and TRBJ2-1; the D is unclear. Germline V CDR1 and CDR2: SGDLS, YYNGEE. The CDR3 extends over 11 amino acids. Trimming stripped 1 base from V and 10 bases from J, with 6 bases between. CDR3 DNA: TGTGCCAGCAGCGTACGGTTCGAGCAGTTCTTC. It codes for CASSVRFEQFF.

Written as DNA, the CDR3 is TGTGCCAGCAGTGAAGGGGGGACCTACGAGCAGTACTTC. Translated: CASSEGGTYEQYF. V and J are TRBV2 and TRBJ2-7; D assignment may be TRBD1 or TRBD2 (5 bases each). There are 13 residues in the CDR3. Between the trimmed V and J ends, which lost 1 base and 2 bases, there was a span of 6 bases. Germline V gene data show CDR1 as SNHLY and CDR2 as FYNNEI.

This CDR3 is CASSAGDTGELFF. As DNA, the CDR3 is TGTGCCAGCTCAGCTGGCGACACCGGGGAGCTGTTTTTT. The V gene is TRBV18, the J gene TRBJ2-2; D remains unclear. The CDR3 length is 13 residues. The V gene's germline CDR1 is KGHSH and CDR2 LQKENI. The V gene lost 5 bases and the J gene lost 3 bases, with 7 bases spanning the gap.

The V call is TRBV20-1, the J call TRBJ2-1; the D gene could be TRBD1 or TRBD2 (5 bases each). Trimming took 3 bases from V and 4 from J, leaving 13 bases between them. There are 14 residues in the CDR3. CDR1 is DFQATT, CDR2 SNEGSKA, per germline (reference sequence). CDR3 amino acids: CSASGGSAYNEQFF. The CDR3 DNA follows: TGCAGTGCTAGTGGGGGTAGCGCTTACAATGAGCAGTTCTTC.

This clone showed up just a few times. V and J are TRBV3-1 (or the pseudogene TRBV3-2) and TRBJ1-2; no clear D. Germline loops: CDR1 LGHDT, CDR2 YNNKEL (reference sequence). The V gene lost 7 bases and the J gene lost 3 bases, with 9 bases spanning the gap. The CDR3 totals 12 residues. Here the CDR3 reads CASMGVYYGYTF. The CDR3 DNA follows: TGTGCCAGCATGGGAGTGTACTATGGCTACACCTTC.

A remark on this clone: A junction end diverges from the germline sequence, so it may reflect a read error. V and J are TRBV19 and TRBJ1-4; no clear D. The CDR3 sequence is 12 residues long. Germline V lookup: CDR1 LNHDA, CDR2 SQIVND (reference sequence). Written as DNA, the CDR3 is TGTGCCAGTAGCCTTAGAGACGGAAAACCGTTTTTT. It encodes CASSLRDGKPFF.

Of note for this clone: Because the CDR3's place on the DNA is in doubt, the DNA is left out and the CDR3 is given as listed by TCRdb. The chain links TRBV29-1 to TRBJ1-3; the table's D call, TRBD1, has no DNA check behind it. The germline V gene encodes CDR1 SQVTM and CDR2 ANQGSEA. The CDR3 totals 15 residues, both ends included. The CDR3: CSAPFWQCSGNTIYF.

The rearrangement joins TRBV7-3 to TRBJ2-2; no reliable D call. The germline V gene encodes CDR1 SGHTA and CDR2 FQGTGA. Trimming shortened V by 1 base and J by 8 bases, and 14 bases separated the two germline ends. The CDR3 has 15 residues. The CDR3 loop reads CASSLRSRSAGELFF. For the CDR3, the DNA is TGTGCCAGCAGCTTAAGAAGTCGGTCGGCAGGGGAGCTGTTTTTT.

V gene TRBV29-1 combines with J gene TRBJ2-7; D perhaps matches TRBD1 (7 bases). This CDR3 comprises 13 residues. Germline CDR1 SQVTM, CDR2 ANQGSEA. V lost 3 bases and J lost 0, with 9 bases in between. CDR3 protein: CSVERDSSYEQYF. The CDR3 DNA reads as TGCAGCGTTGAGCGGGACAGCTCCTACGAGCAGTACTTC.

The DNA for the CDR3 is TGTGCCAGCAGAACCGGGACAGGCCGATCACCCCTCCACTTT. This sequence encodes CASRTGTGRSPLHF. The chain joins TRBV27 to TRBJ1-6, with 8 bases matching TRBD1. J gave up 10 bases and V 6 bases, and 8 bases lay outside the gene matches. The length of the CDR3 is 14 residues. The germline CDR1 and CDR2 sequences are MNHEY and SMNVEV (reference sequence).

The chain couples TRBV28 to TRBJ1-4; 8 nucleotides match TRBD1. V lost 2 bases and J lost 0; bases outside the gene matches: 2. Germline values: CDR1 MDHEN, CDR2 SYDVKM. The CDR3 consists of 16 residues. CDR3 loop: CASSLIQGATNEKLFF. The CDR3 DNA reads as TGTGCCAGCAGTTTAATACAGGGGGCAACTAATGAAAAACTGTTTTTT.

This chain connects TRBV10-3 to TRBJ1-2; D uncertain. The CDR3 covers 12 residues. The germline V and J ends were trimmed by 4 bases and 6 bases, with 9 bases remaining between them. CDR1 and CDR2 (germline): ENHRY, SYGVKD. CDR3 region: CAISGYENGYTF. DNA of the CDR3: TGTGCCATCAGTGGTTATGAGAATGGCTACACCTTC.

CDR3 nucleotide sequence: TGTGCCAGCACCAAATGGGACAGGTACGAGCAGTACTTC. Translating gives CASTKWDRYEQYF. The chain combines TRBV5-6 with TRBJ2-7; 8 bases fit TRBD1. The CDR3 consists of 13 residues. Germline lookup yields CDR1 SGHDT and CDR2 YYEEEE. V lost 6 bases and J lost 4; bases outside the gene matches: 6.

The chain has TRBV7-3 and TRBJ2-3, with 10 bases identical to TRBD2. Germline CDR1 and CDR2: SGHTA and FQGTGA. The V and J ends lost 4 bases and 3 bases, in that order; junction bases with no gene match: 7. The CDR3 extends over 16 amino acids. The CDR3 DNA is TGTGCCAGCAGCTCCCAACCGGGACTAGCGACAGATACGCAGTATTTT. This encodes CASSSQPGLATDTQYF.

This chain joins TRBV9 and TRBJ2-2, with a weak D call TRBD1 (5 bases). Between the trimmed V and J ends, which lost 4 bases and 15 bases, there was a span of 19 bases. CDR3 size: 13 residues. Germline V CDR1 and CDR2: SGDLS, YYNGEE. DNA of the CDR3: TGTGCCAGCAGCCCGACAGACCTGAATAACTTGTTTTTT. It yields the protein CASSPTDLNNLFF. The full variable domain, with the rest looked up from reference TRBV9 and TRBJ2-2, is DSGVTQTPKHLITATGQRVTLRCSPRSGDLSVYWYQQSLDQGLQFLIQYYNGEERAKGNILERFSAQQFPDLHSELNLSSLELGDSALYFCASSPTDLNNLFFGEGSRLTVL.